Listed here is a single TCR beta chain. This clone was seen a few times. Its antigen remains undetermined. Within one base of it there is no much larger clone, and no base qualities were kept. The entire isolated RNA was reverse transcribed using the High Capacity cDNA Reverse Transcription Kit, and thus expressed TCRB transcripts were sequenced. Naive, central memory and regulatory T cell samples underwent deep immunoSEQ sequencing, averaging roughly 3.3 million total reads per sample. Sorted cells were lysed in RLT buffer, and RNA was extracted using DNase-treated RNeasy Micro or Mini kits according to cell number. Each cell subset was processed on its own to prevent cross-contamination, while patient and healthy donor samples were processed together. The immunoSEQ multiplex PCR was used to amplify TCRB sequences from cDNA, generating 87-bp fragments that spanned the CDR3 region. Sequencing of the amplicons was performed on the Illumina HiSeq platform. The original pipeline was this. Synthetic template baselines were used to correct PCR bias computationally, reads within Hamming distance 2 were collapsed, and singletons that could not be merged were discarded. Reads were aligned against IMGT to assign V, D and J genes, CDR3 length and insertions or deletions at six rearrangement sites. Within each subset, clonotype counts were normalized to sorted cell number, and only after that were true diversity and Gini coefficients computed with the tcR R package. The overlap coefficient, calculated on TCRB nucleotide sequences, was used to quantify repertoire sharing. TCRdb took over this immuneACCESS table, retaining in-frame rearrangements with V and J assigned. Such tables are incomplete; in checked studies, under half of the missing clones stem from an unresolved V gene, and the remainder is unexplained. Clonal size and the V and J genes are those of that table, whereas D and trimming came from the DNA. The sample table lists about 140,000 clones, roughly 10% of them with a count of one. The top ten constitute 0.55% to 0.65% of the sample.

Unmatched junction bases come to 2, with V trimmed by 1 base and J by 2 bases. Sequences SGHTA (CDR1) and FQGNSA (CDR2) are obtained from the germline V gene. Reading from cysteine to phenylalanine, the CDR3 counts 15 amino acids. CDR3 DNA only is kept here, 45 bases in frame from base 1. A single peripheral blood draw of around 120 mL on average was collected from each donor into heparinised tubes. Naive, central memory, regulatory and stem cell-like memory CD4+ T cells were sorted on a BD FACSAria II using a panel including CD45RO, CCR7, CD25, CD127, CD95 and CD27. A purity above 95% was achieved for all sorted populations. PBMCs were isolated immediately by Lymphoprep density gradient centrifugation and stained directly without culture. To minimize batch effects, samples were stained and sorted in pairs, one healthy donor with one patient per experiment. This specimen comes from a study of beta chain features in type 1 diabetes listed by TCRdb under 2018. Turning to the overall study: Mean age, gender distribution, total cell number and subset yield were not different between patients and healthy donors. A total of 107,917,701 sorted cells were examined across all samples, and a strong correlation was observed between cell number per subset and RNA yield. In the study, recently diagnosed type 1 diabetes patients and matched healthy donors were compared on the TCRB repertoires of their sorted circulating CD4+ T cell subsets. Naive and central memory subsets were obtained from all 30 or so donors, but regulatory and stem cell-like memory subsets were isolated from only 8 patients and 8 healthy donors.

General conclusions and limits of the study: Because small numbers of individuals were included in the HLA sub-analyses, any influence of HLA type on TCRB rearrangement was left unresolved. In all four CD4+ subsets, TCRB CDR3 length was moderately but significantly shorter in type 1 diabetes patients. PCR might favor shorter templates, but patient and control samples were amplified and corrected together, so any skew would affect both groups equally. The naive, central memory and regulatory TCRB repertoires appeared to resemble one another more closely among patients than among healthy donors. At VDJ recombination sites, patients with type 1 diabetes made fewer insertions and deleted more nucleotides, a pattern implying thymic rearrangement abnormalities. Because cDNA rather than genomic DNA was sequenced, highly expressing activated cells could have been over-represented, although no difference in activation and CD3 levels was found between groups.

The rearrangement joined TRBV7-2 to TRBJ2-3, and TRBD2 aligns with 8 junction nucleotides. Material for sequencing was central memory CD4+ T cells from blood. The TCR was taken from a middle-aged woman in good health. The nucleotide sequence reads TGTGCCAGCAGCTTAGAAGCGGGGGACACAGATACGCAGTATTTT. This yields the protein CASSLEAGDTDTQYF. When the CDR3 is completed using the reference TRBV7-2 and TRBJ2-3 genes on either side, the full variable domain is GAGVSQSPSNKVTEKGKDVELRCDPISGHTALYWYRQSLGQGLEFLIYFQGNSAPDKSGLPSDRFSAERTGGSVSTLTIQRTQQEDSAVYLCASSLEAGDTDTQYFGPGTRLTVL.